This T cell receptor (beta chain) was sequenced for a study of cytomegalovirus exposure and HLA in healthy donors. This clone has only a few counts. Primers included in the PCR were 60 Vbeta and 13 Jbeta primers. Profiled with immunoSEQ multiplex PCR; TCRdb holds only in-frame clones, not every one. The data contain 110,000 or so clones, roughly 12% of them singletons. The TCR was taken from a man between 40 and 49 years old in good health and CMV-seropositive. Sequenced: PBMCs.

CDR3 nucleotides: TGCGCCAGCAGCTTGGATGGCGGGGGGGAAAAACTGTTTTTT. This sequence encodes CASSLDGGGEKLFF. The V gene is TRBV5-1, the J gene TRBJ1-4; TRBD1 might be the D (5 bases). In germline, CDR1 is SGHRS, CDR2 YFSETQ. This CDR3 region has 14 residues. Trimming removed 0 bases at V and 8 bases at J, with 11 bases between.